This T cell receptor beta chain was recorded in a study of breast tumors, draining lymph nodes, adjacent tissues. The lymph nodes were axillary draining lymph nodes from breast cancer patients. As for this clonotype: Its antigen remains unidentified.

MiXCR was run by TCRdb on the multiplex PCR reads, yielding one entry per CDR3 protein. Among 170,000 or so distinct CDR3 sequences listed, roughly a third were seen once. Study-wide results and limits: Tumors had less TCR diversity than lymph nodes, more than nontumor tissue.

Per germline, CDR1 SGHDT and CDR2 YYEEEE. The V end was cut by 6 bases, the J end by 5 bases, with 14 bases between. The length of the CDR3 is 13 residues. This sequence joins TRBV5-6 and TRBJ1-2; no definite D call. Sequencing input: axillary lymph node tissue. The TCR sequence derives from a female donor with breast cancer. Some clones in this sample may be carry-over from other donors' samples. The CDR3 DNA sequence: TGTGCCAGCACCGCGACGGTGGAGTATGGCTACACCTTC. Translating it yields CASTATVEYGYTF.